The clone carrying this T cell receptor (beta chain) has a handful of counts. Its antigen is undetermined. This CDR3 is 15 amino acids long. Germline V gives CDR1 SGHTA, CDR2 FQGNSA. After removal of 6 bases from V and 4 bases from J, the junction contained 4 bases not matched to a gene. This record comes from a study of T-cell memory formation after mild COVID-19. At the level of the study: TCR clusters largely stayed donor specific. The study, taken as a whole, reports: Specificity for SARS-CoV-2 was not confirmed among the second-wave clones peaking on day 37. Memory sampled before infection contained some responding clones, suggesting cross-reactive memory joined. A balance of CD4 and CD8 characterized clones contracting day 15 to 85, whereas later expanders leaned CD4+.

Using its own MiXCR run on the 5' RACE reads, TCRdb lists one record per CDR3 protein. Here the sample spans fewer than 650,000 distinct CDR3 sequences, roughly a sixth being singletons. This TCR was recovered from an adult woman who had mild COVID-19 (a few samples of this study predate the infection). Cell type and time point are not known. This chain uses TRBV7-2 with TRBJ2-5, with 14 bases matching TRBD2. The sequencing sample was made of PBMCs or a T cell subset sorted from them (not recorded which). CDR3 coding DNA: TGTGCCAGCAGAGGACTAGCGGGAGGCGGAGAGACCCAGTACTTC. Amino acid sequence: CASRGLAGGGETQYF.